The T cell receptor beta chain described here comes from a study of OX40 agonist ivuxolimab in advanced cancers. Profiled with immunoSEQ multiplex PCR; TCRdb holds only in-frame clones, not every one. This table has tens of thousands of clones, 70% to 90% appearing once. Germline V gene data show CDR1 as GTSNPN and CDR2 as SVGIG (reference sequence). CDR3 length equals 14 residues. Trimming took 5 bases from V and 3 from J, leaving 15 bases between them. Enrollment shut out patients with autoimmune disease history or systemic immunosuppression. About this clone itself: Within the sample, other DNA sequences also encode this same CDR3.

The source was CD4+ or CD8+ T cells sorted from blood, collected in a trial of the OX40 agonist ivuxolimab. The receptor comes from an adult with an advanced solid tumor such as melanoma, head and neck, liver or kidney cancer. V usage is TRBV30 and J usage is TRBJ2-3; D possibly uses TRBD1 or TRBD2 (6 bases each). CDR3 in DNA: TGTGCCTGGGGTACGTCGGGGGCGACAGATACGCAGTATTTT. Translating it yields CAWGTSGATDTQYF.